The T cell receptor beta chain under discussion was sequenced for a study of cytomegalovirus exposure and HLA in healthy donors. Study observations and caveats: A missense DCLRE1C variant was associated with V- and J-gene trimming of TCR beta chains in a later analysis, and an independent cohort replicated the association. An analysis was carried out later, and it reportedly showed fewer N-insertions in an Asian-associated ancestry cluster than the approximately 670-donor mean. Several top significant clusters appeared, in a later analysis, to be linked to common viral pathogens.

This PCR relied on a set of 60 Vbeta primers and 13 Jbeta primers. Clones were read by immunoSEQ multiplex PCR, and TCRdb kept only the in-frame ones, dropping some. The data show fewer than 120,000 clones, around 80% seen once. Healthy bone marrow donors supplied every sample. This clone was recorded a few times. Its specificity is not known. The sequenced sample consisted of PBMCs. This clonotype was obtained from a man between 25 and 39 years old in good health and CMV-seropositive.

This chain's CDR3 is CASSLRLGQGATGELFF. In nucleotides, the CDR3 is TGTGCCAGCAGCTTAAGGTTGGGACAGGGGGCGACCGGGGAGCTGTTTTTT. The rearrangement uses TRBV7-9 and TRBJ2-2, with 12 bases that match TRBD1. Germline V lookup: CDR1 SEHNR, CDR2 FQNEAQ (reference sequence). V lost 2 bases and J lost 5; bases outside the gene matches: 6. This CDR3 has 17 residues. Filled out from reference TRBV7-9 and TRBJ2-2, the complete variable domain reads DTGVSQNPRHKITKRGQNVTFRCDPISEHNRLYWYRQTLGQGPEFLTYFQNEAQLEKSRLLSDRFSAERPKGSFSTLEIQRTEQGDSAMYLCASSLRLGQGATGELFFGEGSRLTVL.